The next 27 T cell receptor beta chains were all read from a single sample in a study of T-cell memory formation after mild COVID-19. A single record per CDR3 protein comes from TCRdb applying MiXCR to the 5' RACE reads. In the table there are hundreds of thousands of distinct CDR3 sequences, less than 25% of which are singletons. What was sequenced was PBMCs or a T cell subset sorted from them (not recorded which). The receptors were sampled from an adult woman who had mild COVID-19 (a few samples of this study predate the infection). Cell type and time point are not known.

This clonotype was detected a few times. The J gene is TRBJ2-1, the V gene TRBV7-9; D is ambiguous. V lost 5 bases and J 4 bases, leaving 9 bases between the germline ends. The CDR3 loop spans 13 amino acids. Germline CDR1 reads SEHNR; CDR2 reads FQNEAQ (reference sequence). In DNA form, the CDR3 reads TGTGCCAGCAGCCCGGATCATTACAATGAGCAGTTCTTC. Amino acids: CASSPDHYNEQFF.

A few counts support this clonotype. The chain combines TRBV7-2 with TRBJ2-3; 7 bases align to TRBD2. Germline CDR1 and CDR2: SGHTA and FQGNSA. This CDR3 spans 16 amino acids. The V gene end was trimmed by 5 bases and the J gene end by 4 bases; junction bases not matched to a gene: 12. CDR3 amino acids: CASSRPIKRDSDTQYF. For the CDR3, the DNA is TGTGCCAGCAGCCGCCCCATTAAGCGGGACTCAGATACGCAGTATTTT.

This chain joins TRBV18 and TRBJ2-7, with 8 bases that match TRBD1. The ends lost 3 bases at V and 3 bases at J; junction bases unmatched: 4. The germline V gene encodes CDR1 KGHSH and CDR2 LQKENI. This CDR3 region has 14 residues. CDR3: CASSPLDRGYEQYF. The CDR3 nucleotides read TGTGCCAGCTCACCGCTCGACAGGGGCTACGAGCAGTACTTC. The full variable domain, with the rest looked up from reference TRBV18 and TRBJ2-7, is NAGVMQNPRHLVRRRGQEARLRCSPMKGHSHVYWYRQLPEEGLKFMVYLQKENIIDESGMPKERFSAEFPKEGPSILRIQQVVRGDSAAYFCASSPLDRGYEQYFGPGTRLTVT.

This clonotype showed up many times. CDR3 nucleotide sequence: TGTGCCAGCAGGTTAGGGAACACTGAAGCTTTCTTT. It specifies CASRLGNTEAFF. V gene TRBV2 combines with J gene TRBJ1-1; D ambiguous. V lost 6 bases and J lost 1, with 6 bases in between. The CDR3 is 12 amino acids. CDR1 and CDR2 from the germline V gene are SNHLY and FYNNEI. Drawing the rest from reference TRBV2 and TRBJ1-1, the complete variable domain is EPEVTQTPSHQVTQMGQEVILRCVPISNHLYFYWYRQILGQKVEFLVSFYNNEISEKSEIFDDQFSVERPDGSNFTLKIRSTKLEDSAMYFCASRLGNTEAFFGQGTRLTVV.

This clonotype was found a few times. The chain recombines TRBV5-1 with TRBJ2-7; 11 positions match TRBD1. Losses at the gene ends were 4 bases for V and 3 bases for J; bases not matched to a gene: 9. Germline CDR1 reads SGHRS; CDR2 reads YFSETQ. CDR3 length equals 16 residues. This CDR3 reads CASSGGWDRGNYEQYF. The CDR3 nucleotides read TGCGCCAGCAGCGGCGGCTGGGACAGGGGGAACTACGAGCAGTACTTC.

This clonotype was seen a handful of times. The CDR3 sequence: CASSWSRDDTGELFF. In nucleotides, the CDR3 is TGTGCCAGCAGTTGGAGCAGGGACGACACCGGGGAGCTGTTTTTT. The chain has TRBV6-5 and TRBJ2-2; possibly TRBD1 or TRBD2 for D (5 bases each). Trimming removed 4 bases from V and 3 bases from J, with 12 bases in between. Germline V gene lookup returns CDR1 MNHEY and CDR2 SVGAGI. The CDR3 runs 15 residues.

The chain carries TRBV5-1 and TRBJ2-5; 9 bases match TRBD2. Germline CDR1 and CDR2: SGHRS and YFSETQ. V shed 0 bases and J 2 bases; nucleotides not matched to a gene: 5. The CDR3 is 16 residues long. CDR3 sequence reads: CASSLGSGGPQETQYF. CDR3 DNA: TGCGCCAGCAGCTTGGGGAGCGGGGGGCCACAAGAGACCCAGTACTTC.

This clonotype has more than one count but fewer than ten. CDR3 DNA: TGTGCCAGCTCAACGGGACAGGGATACTCTTCACCCCTCCACTTT. Its protein product is CASSTGQGYSSPLHF. The chain recombines TRBV18 with TRBJ1-6, with 9 bases that match TRBD1. The CDR3 spans 15 residues. The V gene end was trimmed by 5 bases and the J gene end by 9 bases; junction bases not matched to a gene: 8. Germline-derived CDR1 and CDR2 are KGHSH and LQKENI.

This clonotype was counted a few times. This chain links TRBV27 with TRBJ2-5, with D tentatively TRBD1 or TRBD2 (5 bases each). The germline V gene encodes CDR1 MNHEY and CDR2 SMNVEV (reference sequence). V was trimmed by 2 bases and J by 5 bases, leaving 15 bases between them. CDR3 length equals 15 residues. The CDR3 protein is CASSLEAGTGETQYF. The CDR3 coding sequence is TGTGCCAGCAGTTTAGAGGCCGGGACGGGTGAGACCCAGTACTTC.

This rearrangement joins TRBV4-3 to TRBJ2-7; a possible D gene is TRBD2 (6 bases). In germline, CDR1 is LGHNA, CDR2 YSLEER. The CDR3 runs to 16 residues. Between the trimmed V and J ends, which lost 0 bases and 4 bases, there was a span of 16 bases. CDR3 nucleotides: TGCGCCAGCAGCCAAGATGTCGGCGACGGGACTTACGAGCAGTACTTC. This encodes CASSQDVGDGTYEQYF.

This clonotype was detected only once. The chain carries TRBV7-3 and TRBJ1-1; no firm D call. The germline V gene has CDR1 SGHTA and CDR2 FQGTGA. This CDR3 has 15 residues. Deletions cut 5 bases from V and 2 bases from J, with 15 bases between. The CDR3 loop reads CASSLNSLPNTEAFF. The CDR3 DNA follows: TGTGCCAGCAGCCTGAACAGCCTTCCTAACACTGAAGCTTTCTTT.

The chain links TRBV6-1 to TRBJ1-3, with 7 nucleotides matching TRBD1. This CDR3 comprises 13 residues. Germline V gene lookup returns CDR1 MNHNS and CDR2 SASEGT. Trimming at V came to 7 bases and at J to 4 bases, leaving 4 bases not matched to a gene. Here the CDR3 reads CASKTGFGNTIYF. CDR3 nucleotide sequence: TGTGCCAGCAAGACAGGGTTCGGAAACACCATATATTTT.

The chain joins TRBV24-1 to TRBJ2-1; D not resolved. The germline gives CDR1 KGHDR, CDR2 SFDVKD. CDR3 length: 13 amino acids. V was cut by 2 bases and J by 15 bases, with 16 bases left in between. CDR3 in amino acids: CATSDSDRPVSFF. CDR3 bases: TGTGCCACCAGTGATTCGGACCGGCCAGTCTCGTTCTTC.

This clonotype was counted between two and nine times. CDR3 protein: CASSLALLGGDEQFF. The CDR3 DNA follows: TGCGCCAGCAGCTTGGCCTTGCTGGGGGGGGATGAGCAGTTCTTC. The chain combines TRBV5-1 with TRBJ2-1; 7 positions match TRBD2. This CDR3 has 15 amino acids. Germline CDR1 reads SGHRS; CDR2 reads YFSETQ. The J segment lost 8 bases and the V segment lost 0 bases, leaving 8 bases of the junction unmatched.

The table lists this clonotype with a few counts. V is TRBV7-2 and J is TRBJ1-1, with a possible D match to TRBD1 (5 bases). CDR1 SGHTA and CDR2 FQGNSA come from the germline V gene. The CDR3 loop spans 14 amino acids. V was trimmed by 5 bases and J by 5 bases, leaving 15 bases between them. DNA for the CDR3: TGTGCCAGCAGCCCAGGGCCGGTATGGACTGAAGCTTTCTTT. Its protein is CASSPGPVWTEAFF.

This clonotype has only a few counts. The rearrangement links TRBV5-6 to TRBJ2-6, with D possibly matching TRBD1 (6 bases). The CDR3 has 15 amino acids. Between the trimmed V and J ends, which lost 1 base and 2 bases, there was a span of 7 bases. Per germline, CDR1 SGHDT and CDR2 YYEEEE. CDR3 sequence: CASSLTGTGANVLTF. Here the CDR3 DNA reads TGTGCCAGCAGCTTGACAGGGACTGGGGCCAACGTCCTGACTTTC.

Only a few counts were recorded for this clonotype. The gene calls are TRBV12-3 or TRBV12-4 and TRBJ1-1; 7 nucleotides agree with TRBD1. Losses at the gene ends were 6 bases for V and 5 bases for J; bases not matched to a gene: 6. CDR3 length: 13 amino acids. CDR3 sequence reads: CASRPLTGTEAFF. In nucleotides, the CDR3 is TGTGCCAGCAGGCCCTTGACAGGGACTGAAGCTTTCTTT.

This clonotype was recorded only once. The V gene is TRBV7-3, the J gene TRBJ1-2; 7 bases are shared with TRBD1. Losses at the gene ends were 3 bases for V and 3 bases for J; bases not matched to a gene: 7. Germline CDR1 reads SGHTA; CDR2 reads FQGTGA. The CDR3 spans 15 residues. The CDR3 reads CASSLRGGGDYGYTF. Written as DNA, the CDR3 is TGTGCCAGCAGCTTGCGGGGAGGGGGCGACTATGGCTACACCTTC.

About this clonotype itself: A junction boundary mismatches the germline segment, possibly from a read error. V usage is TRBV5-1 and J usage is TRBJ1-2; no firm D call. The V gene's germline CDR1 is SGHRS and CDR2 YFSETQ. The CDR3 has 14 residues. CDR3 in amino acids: CASSLASIYYVYTF. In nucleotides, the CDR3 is TGCGCCAGCAGCTTGGCCAGTATCTACTATGTCTACACCTTC.

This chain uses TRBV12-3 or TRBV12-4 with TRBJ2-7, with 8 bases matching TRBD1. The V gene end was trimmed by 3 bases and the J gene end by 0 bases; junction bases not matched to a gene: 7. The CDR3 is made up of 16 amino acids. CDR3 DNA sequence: TGTGCCAGCAGTTTTCCCCGGACAGGGAACTCCTACGAGCAGTACTTC. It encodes CASSFPRTGNSYEQYF.

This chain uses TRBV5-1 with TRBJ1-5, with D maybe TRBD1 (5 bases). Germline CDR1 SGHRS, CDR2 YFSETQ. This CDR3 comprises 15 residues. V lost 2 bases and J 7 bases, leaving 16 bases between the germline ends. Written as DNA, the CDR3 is TGCGCCAGCAGCTTTTCCGGGGACGTAGGACAGCCCCAGCATTTT. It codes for CASSFSGDVGQPQHF.

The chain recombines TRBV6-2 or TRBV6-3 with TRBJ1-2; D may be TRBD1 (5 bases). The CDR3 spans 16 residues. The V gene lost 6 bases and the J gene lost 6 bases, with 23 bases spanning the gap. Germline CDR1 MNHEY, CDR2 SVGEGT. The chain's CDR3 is CASRSYALQDPHGYTF. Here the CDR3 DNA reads TGTGCCAGCAGGTCATACGCCCTACAGGATCCTCATGGCTACACCTTC.

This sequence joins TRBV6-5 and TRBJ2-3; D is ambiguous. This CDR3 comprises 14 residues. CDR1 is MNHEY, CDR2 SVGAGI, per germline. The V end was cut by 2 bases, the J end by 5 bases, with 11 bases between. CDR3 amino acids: CASSYRSRVDTQYF. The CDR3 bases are TGTGCCAGCAGTTACAGGAGCCGGGTAGATACGCAGTATTTT.

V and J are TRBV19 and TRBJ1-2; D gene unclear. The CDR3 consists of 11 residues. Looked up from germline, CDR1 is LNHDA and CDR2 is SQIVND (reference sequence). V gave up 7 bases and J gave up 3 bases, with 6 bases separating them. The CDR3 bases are TGTGCCAGTATAACTGACTATGGCTACACCTTC. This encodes CASITDYGYTF.

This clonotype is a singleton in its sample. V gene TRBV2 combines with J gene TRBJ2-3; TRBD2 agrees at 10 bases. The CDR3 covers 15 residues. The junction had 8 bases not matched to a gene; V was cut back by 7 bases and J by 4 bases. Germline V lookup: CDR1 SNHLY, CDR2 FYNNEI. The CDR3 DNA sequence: TGTGCCAGCAATCCTAGCGGGAGTTGGTCAGATACGCAGTATTTT. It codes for CASNPSGSWSDTQYF.

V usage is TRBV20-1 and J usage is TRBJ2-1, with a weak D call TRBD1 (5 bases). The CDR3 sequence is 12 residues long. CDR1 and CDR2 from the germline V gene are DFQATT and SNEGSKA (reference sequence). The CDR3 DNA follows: TGCAGCAAACCTAGGACACCCAATGAGCAGTTCTTC. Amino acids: CSKPRTPNEQFF.

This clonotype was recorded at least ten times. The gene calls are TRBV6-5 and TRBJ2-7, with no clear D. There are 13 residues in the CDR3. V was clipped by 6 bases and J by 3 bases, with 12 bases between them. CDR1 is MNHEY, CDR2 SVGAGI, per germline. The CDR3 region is CASRLTVNYEQYF. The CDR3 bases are TGTGCCAGCAGGCTGACTGTAAACTACGAGCAGTACTTC.